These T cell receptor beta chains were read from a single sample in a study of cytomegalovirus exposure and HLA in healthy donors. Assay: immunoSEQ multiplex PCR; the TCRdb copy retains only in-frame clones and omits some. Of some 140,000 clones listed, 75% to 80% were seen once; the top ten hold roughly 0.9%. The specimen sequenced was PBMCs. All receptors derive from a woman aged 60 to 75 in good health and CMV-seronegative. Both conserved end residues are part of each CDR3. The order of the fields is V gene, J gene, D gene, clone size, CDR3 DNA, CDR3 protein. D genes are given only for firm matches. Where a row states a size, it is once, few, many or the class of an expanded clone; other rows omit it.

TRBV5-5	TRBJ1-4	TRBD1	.	TGTGCCAGCAGCTCCGCCGGGACAGGGATTGAAAAACTGTTTTTT	CASSSAGTGIEKLFF
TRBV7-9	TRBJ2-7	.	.	TGTTCCAGCAGCGCCCCCTATAGAGAGCAGTACTTC	CSSSAPYREQYF
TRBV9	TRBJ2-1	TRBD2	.	TGTGCCAGCAGCGTAGCTTCCCTAGCGGGAGACTATGAGCAGTTCTTC	CASSVASLAGDYEQFF
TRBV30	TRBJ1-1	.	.	TGTGCCTGGGCCGACAGTTTCGGGACTGAAGCTTTCTTT	CAWADSFGTEAFF
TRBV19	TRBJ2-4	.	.	TGTGCCAGTAGCCCGGGGGGCGGACATACCGCGACCCACATTCAGTACTTC	CASSPGGGHTATHIQYF
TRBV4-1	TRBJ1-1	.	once	TGCGCCAGCAGCCAAGCATGGCAGGGGAACACTGAAGCTTTCTTT	CASSQAWQGNTEAFF
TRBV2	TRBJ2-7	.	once	TGTGCCAGCCAAGGACAGCAGAGCTCCTACGAGCAGTACTTC	CASQGQQSSYEQYF
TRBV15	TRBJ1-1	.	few	TGTGCCACCAGCCCCCGGGGTTCGAACACTGAAGCTTTCTTT	CATSPRGSNTEAFF
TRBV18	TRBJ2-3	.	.	TGTGCCAGCTCACCGCTGGGGGCCACAGATACGCAGTATTTT	CASSPLGATDTQYF
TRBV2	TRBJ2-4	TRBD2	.	TGTGCCAGCAGTGAAGACCCCCTCACACCACCCTTGGCGGGAGGGAAAAACATTCAGTACTTC	CASSEDPLTPPLAGGKNIQYF
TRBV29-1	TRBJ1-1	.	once	TGCAGCGTTGAGGTTCAGGGTCGGACTGAAGCTTTCTTT	CSVEVQGRTEAFF
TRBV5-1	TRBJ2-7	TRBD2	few	TGCGCCAGCACGGTAGGACTAGCGGGAGTTGAGCAGTACTTC	CASTVGLAGVEQYF
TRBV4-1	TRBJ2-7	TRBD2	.	TGCGCCAGCAGCCATCCCCTAGCGGGAGCTTACGAGCAGTACTTC	CASSHPLAGAYEQYF
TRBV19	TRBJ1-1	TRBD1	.	TGTGCCAGTAGTATCCGGACAGGGGAAGCTTTCTTT	CASSIRTGEAFF
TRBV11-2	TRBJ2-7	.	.	TGTGCCAGCAGCCGCGGACTCTACGAGCAGTACTTC	CASSRGLYEQYF
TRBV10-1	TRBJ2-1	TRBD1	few	TGCGCCAGCAGTGAGTCGAGGACAGGGGGCAATGAGCAGTTCTTC	CASSESRTGGNEQFF
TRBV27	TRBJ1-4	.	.	TGTGCCAGCAGTTTATCTGGGGGGTTTCTATCTTACGAAAAACTGTTTTTT	CASSLSGGFLSYEKLFF
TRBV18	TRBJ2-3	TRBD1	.	TGTGCCAGCTCACCTTACAGGGGGGCAAATACGCAGTATTTT	CASSPYRGANTQYF
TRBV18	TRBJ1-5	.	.	TGTGCCAGCTCACCATCTAGCAGGGGAAGCAATCAGCCCCAGCATTTT	CASSPSSRGSNQPQHF
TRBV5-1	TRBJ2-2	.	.	TGCGCCAGCAGCTTGGCGGGTTACACCGGGGAGCTGTTTTTT	CASSLAGYTGELFF
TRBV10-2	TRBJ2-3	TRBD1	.	TGCGCCAGCAGTGAGTCGAACAGGGGGATTACAGATACGCAGTATTTT	CASSESNRGITDTQYF
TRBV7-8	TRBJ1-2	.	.	TGTGCCAGCAGCAAGCGGACAGATAACTATGGCTACACCTTC	CASSKRTDNYGYTF
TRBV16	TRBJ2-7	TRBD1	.	TGTGCCAGCAGCCAATCCGCGGACAGGGGGCGCCCCCGGTACGAGCAGTACTTC	CASSQSADRGRPRYEQYF
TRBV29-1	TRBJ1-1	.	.	TGCAGCGTTGTATCAGGGAACACTGAAGCTTTCTTT	CSVVSGNTEAFF
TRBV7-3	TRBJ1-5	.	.	TGTGCCAGCAGCCGTAAGGGCGGAGGGGATCAGCATTTT	CASSRKGGGDQHF
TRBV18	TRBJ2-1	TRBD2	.	TGTGCCAGCTCAGCCGGGAGGCGGGACAATGAGCAGTTCTTC	CASSAGRRDNEQFF
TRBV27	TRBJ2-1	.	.	TGTGCCAGCAGTTTAGGTGGATACAGCTCCTACAATGAGCAGTTCTTC	CASSLGGYSSYNEQFF